This T cell receptor beta chain came from a study of blood T cell repertoires in COVID-19. At the level of the study: There were acute and convalescent COVID-19 samples, and they came from the United States, Italy and Spain. PBMCs, B-cell-depleted T cells, or T cells were the source of the cDNA or gDNA that made up the material.

This CDR3 contains 13 residues. Deletions cut 7 bases from V and 5 bases from J, with 14 bases between. From germline, CDR1 is SNHLY and CDR2 FYNNEI. In the authors' workflow: Estimated nucleated cell counts came from reference gene primer amplification. Profiling relied on immunoSEQ multiplex PCR, and the TCRdb table lists in-frame clones only, not all of them. D and trimming come from the DNA, and the V and J calls and clone size come from that table. This table has a few hundred thousand clones, 88% appearing once. This receptor was obtained from a man aged 18 to 35 with active or convalescent COVID-19. The chain combines TRBV2 with TRBJ1-1, with D tentatively TRBD1 (5 bases). Specimen: peripheral blood. CDR3 amino acids: CASKKGLGTEAFF. For the CDR3, the DNA is TGTGCCAGCAAGAAGGGGTTGGGGACTGAAGCTTTCTTT.